The 21 T cell receptor beta chains in this list originate from one sample, sequenced in a study of T cell responses to AZD1222 COVID-19 vaccine. Measured with immunoSEQ multiplex PCR; TCRdb has only the in-frame clones, and not every one. This table has roughly 67,000 clones, about 88% appearing once. Source: peripheral blood, taken 28 days after the second AZD1222 dose. The source of these receptors is an adult who received the AZD1222 COVID-19 vaccine.

The J gene is TRBJ2-1, the V gene TRBV4-1, with D perhaps matching TRBD1 (6 bases). Trimming removed 8 bases from V and 0 bases from J, with 11 bases in between. This CDR3 spans 14 amino acids. The V gene's germline CDR1 is MGHRA and CDR2 YSYEKL. In nucleotides, the CDR3 is TGCGCCAGCCGCGGACAGAGCTCCTACAATGAGCAGTTCTTC. It encodes CASRGQSSYNEQFF.

The rearrangement joins TRBV9 to TRBJ1-5; D not certain. The CDR3 runs 15 residues. Germline CDR1 is SGDLS and CDR2 is YYNGEE. The V end was cut by 2 bases, the J end by 4 bases, with 13 bases between. CDR3 bases: TGTGCCAGCAGCGTCTCGGACTCCCGTAATCAGCCCCAGCATTTT. As protein: CASSVSDSRNQPQHF. Looking up the rest from reference TRBV9 and TRBJ1-5 gives the full variable domain: DSGVTQTPKHLITATGQRVTLRCSPRSGDLSVYWYQQSLDQGLQFLIQYYNGEERAKGNILERFSAQQFPDLHSELNLSSLELGDSALYFCASSVSDSRNQPQHFGDGTRLSIL.

The chain couples TRBV7-2 to TRBJ1-1; maybe TRBD1 (5 bases). Looked up from germline, CDR1 is SGHTA and CDR2 is FQGNSA. The V end lost 5 bases, the J end lost 3 bases, and 16 bases lay between the germline ends. CDR3 length equals 15 residues. The DNA for the CDR3 is TGTGCCAGCAGCCCCATCATGGCGGGGGACACTGAAGCTTTCTTT. Its protein product is CASSPIMAGDTEAFF.

DNA of the CDR3: TGTGCCAGCAGATACCAGAGGGGCGTGGGAAACACCATATATTTT. This gives the protein CASRYQRGVGNTIYF. The gene calls are TRBV2 and TRBJ1-3; possible D gene TRBD1, 5 bases. From germline, CDR1 is SNHLY and CDR2 FYNNEI. This CDR3 has 15 amino acids. V was trimmed by 6 bases and J by 4 bases, leaving 16 bases between them.

The chain recombines TRBV29-1 with TRBJ2-7, with 7 bases aligning to TRBD1. J gave up 3 bases and V 3 bases, and 5 bases lay outside the gene matches. The CDR3 consists of 13 residues. Per germline, CDR1 SQVTM and CDR2 ANQGSEA. Written as DNA, the CDR3 is TGCAGCGTTGAGACAGGGTACGACTACGAGCAGTACTTC. Protein product: CSVETGYDYEQYF.

This chain links TRBV5-6 with TRBJ1-3; 9 bases match TRBD1. In germline, CDR1 is SGHDT, CDR2 YYEEEE. V lost 4 bases, J lost 0 bases, and 11 bases stayed unmatched. This CDR3 spans 18 amino acids. The CDR3 nucleotides are TGTGCCAGCAGCCGTATAAGACAGGGGGACCGCTCTGGAAACACCATATATTTT. Translating gives CASSRIRQGDRSGNTIYF.

V and J are TRBV11-3 and TRBJ2-1; a weak D match, TRBD2 (5 bases). Germline CDR1 reads SGHNT; CDR2 reads YENEEA. The CDR3 extends over 17 amino acids. V was shortened by 3 bases and J by 2 bases, with 17 bases between the two germline ends. CDR3 bases: TGTGCCAGCAGCTTCGGCGGAGCGGCCGTCCCCTACAATGAGCAGTTCTTC. Encoded protein: CASSFGGAAVPYNEQFF. Combining the CDR3 with reference TRBV11-3 and TRBJ2-1 gives the whole variable domain EAGVVQSPRYKIIEKKQPVAFWCNPISGHNTLYWYLQNLGQGPELLIRYENEEAVDDSQLPKDRFSAERLKGVDSTLKIQPAELGDSAVYLCASSFGGAAVPYNEQFFGPGTRLTVL.

Only a few counts were recorded for this clone. The V call is TRBV19, the J call TRBJ1-5, with a tentative D call TRBD1 (5 bases). In germline, CDR1 is LNHDA, CDR2 SQIVND (reference sequence). This CDR3 contains 13 residues. V dropped 11 bases and J dropped 6 bases, with 17 bases sitting between them. CDR3 sequence reads: CASTIGGVQPQHF. In nucleotides, the CDR3 is TGTGCCTCCACAATCGGAGGGGTTCAGCCCCAGCATTTT.

The chain is built from TRBV19 and TRBJ2-3; weak D call: TRBD1 (6 bases). The V end was cut by 5 bases, the J end by 0 bases, with 15 bases between. The CDR3 has 16 residues. From germline, CDR1 is LNHDA and CDR2 SQIVND (reference sequence). The CDR3 reads CASSSFRGRSTDTQYF. CDR3 DNA: TGTGCCAGTAGTTCATTCAGGGGAAGGAGCACAGATACGCAGTATTTT.

The chain uses TRBV7-8 and TRBJ2-6; the D is unclear. Trimming shortened V by 5 bases and J by 1 base, and 12 bases separated the two germline ends. The germline V gene has CDR1 SGHVS and CDR2 FQNEAQ. This CDR3 comprises 16 residues. DNA of the CDR3: TGTGCCAGCAGCCCAGGTAACCCTTCTGGGGCCAACGTCCTGACTTTC. Translation: CASSPGNPSGANVLTF.

The J gene is TRBJ1-3, the V gene TRBV3-1 (or the pseudogene TRBV3-2); 7 positions agree with TRBD1. This CDR3 is built from 16 residues. Trimming removed 1 base from V and 4 bases from J; junction bases left unmatched: 7. Per germline, CDR1 LGHDT and CDR2 YNNKEL (reference sequence). Written as DNA, the CDR3 is TGTGCCAGCAGCCAAGTTACGGGACAGATCGGAAACACCATATATTTT. Protein: CASSQVTGQIGNTIYF.

The chain uses TRBV28 and TRBJ1-1, with D uncertain. Germline CDR1 is MDHEN and CDR2 is SYDVKM. This CDR3 has 14 amino acids. The V end lost 5 bases, the J end lost 0 bases, and 10 bases lay between the germline ends. The CDR3 is CASSAEPVNTEAFF. Here the CDR3 DNA reads TGTGCCAGCAGTGCCGAGCCGGTGAACACTGAAGCTTTCTTT. The variable domain in full, with the rest retrieved from reference TRBV28 and TRBJ1-1, is DVKVTQSSRYLVKRTGEKVFLECVQDMDHENMFWYRQDPGLGLRLIYFSYDVKMKEKGDIPEGYSVSREKKERFSLILESASTNQTSMYLCASSAEPVNTEAFFGQGTRLTVV.

The rearrangement uses TRBV3-1 (or the pseudogene TRBV3-2) and TRBJ2-7; perhaps TRBD1 as D (6 bases). V dropped 4 bases and J dropped 7 bases, with 14 bases sitting between them. This CDR3 has 13 amino acids. Per the germline V gene, CDR1 is LGHDT and CDR2 is YNNKEL (reference sequence). CDR3 DNA sequence: TGTGCCAGCAGCCCCCAGCTCGACAGGGAGCAGTACTTC. It is translated as CASSPQLDREQYF.

The chain uses TRBV30 and TRBJ2-7, with D unclear. The V gene lost 2 bases and the J gene lost 0 bases, with 11 bases spanning the gap. Germline V gives CDR1 GTSNPN, CDR2 SVGIG (reference sequence). The length of the CDR3 is 14 residues. The CDR3 DNA sequence: TGTGCCTGGAGTCCGGGTAGGAGCTCCTACGAGCAGTACTTC. It encodes CAWSPGRSSYEQYF.

The chain employs TRBV11-3 and TRBJ2-7, with TRBD2 matching 13 bases. CDR1 is SGHNT, CDR2 YENEEA, per germline. The CDR3 length is 15 residues. After removal of 6 bases from V and 5 bases from J, the junction contained 7 bases not matched to a gene. In DNA form, the CDR3 reads TGTGCCAGCAGGACTAGCGGGAGGTTCTTTCACGAGCAGTACTTC. It is translated as CASRTSGRFFHEQYF.

CDR3 sequence (DNA): TGTGCCGTGACTAAGTGGGAGCGGGGTAATGAGCAGTTCTTC. It encodes CAVTKWERGNEQFF. The chain is built from TRBV6-5 and TRBJ2-1; 7 bases are a match to TRBD2. This CDR3 is built from 14 residues. From germline, CDR1 is MNHEY and CDR2 SVGAGI. V shed 11 bases and J 7 bases; nucleotides not matched to a gene: 14.

In this sample, this clone turned up once. The rearrangement links TRBV9 to TRBJ2-7; 7 nucleotides align to TRBD1. CDR3 size: 14 residues. The J segment lost 2 bases and the V segment lost 4 bases, leaving 6 bases of the junction unmatched. CDR1 SGDLS and CDR2 YYNGEE come from the germline V gene. CDR3: CASSFSGTAYEQYF. The CDR3 coding sequence is TGTGCCAGCAGCTTCTCCGGGACAGCCTACGAGCAGTACTTC.

This clone was picked up one time. The chain carries TRBV7-2 and TRBJ2-5; D ambiguous. This CDR3 has 14 amino acids. The V gene lost 1 base and the J gene lost 0 bases, with 6 bases spanning the gap. The germline V gene has CDR1 SGHTA and CDR2 FQGNSA. The CDR3 DNA sequence: TGTGCCAGCAGCTTAGTCGAGTACCAAGAGACCCAGTACTTC. Translating gives CASSLVEYQETQYF.

V gene TRBV7-3 combines with J gene TRBJ2-2; TRBD1 aligns across 7 bases. Looked up from germline, CDR1 is SGHTA and CDR2 is FQGTGA. V shed 1 base and J 3 bases; nucleotides not matched to a gene: 2. The CDR3 runs to 15 residues. CDR3 region: CASSLNRGDTGELFF. The CDR3 DNA follows: TGTGCCAGCAGCTTAAACAGGGGCGACACCGGGGAGCTGTTTTTT.

The chain recombines TRBV29-1 with TRBJ2-7; 9 bases agree with TRBD1. V gave up 5 bases and J gave up 1 base; unmatched junction bases: 12. Germline V CDR1 and CDR2: SQVTM, ANQGSEA. The CDR3 has 16 amino acids. CDR3 loop: CSVLATGTGRSYEQYF. The CDR3 DNA is TGCAGCGTTTTAGCGACCGGGACAGGGAGGTCCTACGAGCAGTACTTC.

The V gene is TRBV10-1, the J gene TRBJ2-7; perhaps TRBD2 as D (6 bases). The germline V and J ends were trimmed by 2 bases and 2 bases, with 19 bases remaining between them. The CDR3 runs 17 residues. Per the germline V gene, CDR1 is WNHNN and CDR2 is SYGVQD (reference sequence). CDR3 in amino acids: CASSEDSGTGGAYEQYF. In DNA form, the CDR3 reads TGCGCCAGCAGTGAGGACTCCGGGACCGGCGGGGCCTACGAGCAGTACTTC.